These T cell receptor beta chains were read from a single sample in a study of blood T cell repertoires in COVID-19. Assay used: immunoSEQ multiplex PCR; TCRdb lists only in-frame clones, some missing. The sample holds 200,000 to 250,000 clones, about nine tenths seen once. Material: peripheral blood. The receptors stem from a woman aged 45-65 years with acute or convalescent COVID-19. CDR3s include the opening cysteine and the closing phenylalanine or tryptophan. The D gene is left open where the match is weak. Size is omitted from some rows. Given values are once, few, many or a class for expanded clones.

TRBJ2-3,-,TRBV3-1/TRBV3-2,TRBD2,TGTGCCAGCAGCCGGACTAGCGGGGGGGGTGCTAGCACAGATACGCAGTATTTT,CASSRTSGGGASTDTQYF
TRBJ2-7,-,TRBV6-1,TRBD2,TGTGCCAGCAGTGAAGCGGGGACTAGCGGGGGGGCCGGGATCGAGCAGTACTTC,CASSEAGTSGGAGIEQYF
TRBJ2-1,-,TRBV10-3,TRBD2,TGTGCCACCAGGCAGGGACTAGCGGTCGATGAGCAGTTCTTC,CATRQGLAVDEQFF
TRBJ2-3,-,TRBV7-3,-,TGTGCCAGCAGCTTTTATCAGGGTGACGCGCAGTATTTT,CASSFYQGDAQYF
TRBJ2-3,-,TRBV7-6,-,TGTGCCAGCAGCTGGAGTTCTCTCCCCACAGATACGCAGTATTTT,CASSWSSLPTDTQYF
TRBJ1-1,few,TRBV2,-,TGTGCCAGCACGCTAGTTCAGTTAAACACTGAAGCTTTCTTT,CASTLVQLNTEAFF
TRBJ2-1,-,TRBV27,TRBD2,TGTGCCAGCAGCAACGCAGCGGGAGCGGGGAATGAGCAGTTCTTC,CASSNAAGAGNEQFF
TRBJ1-5,-,TRBV3-1/TRBV3-2,-,TGTGCCAGCAGCCAAGGGGGTGAGGGACAGCCCCAGCATTTT,CASSQGGEGQPQHF
TRBJ2-7,-,TRBV5-1,-,TGCGCCAGCAGACAAGGGGATGGAGCGGGCGGGAAGTACTTC,CASRQGDGAGGKYF
TRBJ2-2,-,TRBV5-1,TRBD2,TGCGCCAGCAGACTAGCGGGGAACACCGGGGAGCTGTTTTTT,CASRLAGNTGELFF
TRBJ2-1,-,TRBV3-1/TRBV3-2,TRBD2,TGTGCCAGCAGCCGGACTAGCGGGAATGAGCAGTTCTTC,CASSRTSGNEQFF
TRBJ1-5,-,TRBV7-6,TRBD1,TGTGCCAGCAGCCCCGGGACAGACATTTATAGCAATCAGCCCCAGCATTTT,CASSPGTDIYSNQPQHF
TRBJ2-2,-,TRBV11-2,TRBD2,TGTGCCAGCAGCTTAGTCCCGCGGGGGGACCCCGGGGAGCTGTTTTTT,CASSLVPRGDPGELFF
TRBJ2-2,-,TRBV19,TRBD2,TGTGCCAGTAGGAGGGGACTAGCGGGGGGGCCGAGCACCGGGGAGCTGTTTTTT,CASRRGLAGGPSTGELFF
TRBJ2-1,-,TRBV19,TRBD2,TGTGCCAGCCGTAGCGGGAGTCATGAGCAGTTCTTC,CASRSGSHEQFF
TRBJ2-7,-,TRBV2,TRBD1,TGTGCCAGCAGCCACGACAGGGGGCGGACCTACGAGCAGTACTTC,CASSHDRGRTYEQYF
TRBJ2-2,once,TRBV6-5,-,TGTGCCAGCAGCAACAGGAGGGGTGTGGCCGGGGAGCTGTTTTTT,CASSNRRGVAGELFF
TRBJ2-7,-,TRBV7-2,-,TGTGCCAGCAGCTTCAGGGACGAGCAGTACTTC,CASSFRDEQYF
TRBJ2-7,-,TRBV4-3,-,TGCGCCAGCAGCCCTAGCGTAGCGGCCTACGAGCAGTACTTC,CASSPSVAAYEQYF
TRBJ1-2,few,TRBV4-3,TRBD1,TGCGCCAGCAGCCAAGATACCGGGACAGGGGCGCGAGGAGGCTACACCTTC,CASSQDTGTGARGGYTF
TRBJ1-6,-,TRBV3-1/TRBV3-2,-,TGTGCCAGCAGCCAAGGACAGGTGTCTTATAATTCACCCCTCCACTTT,CASSQGQVSYNSPLHF
TRBJ2-6,-,TRBV27,-,TGTGCCAGCAGTTTACAGTCTGGGGCCAACGTCCTGACTTTC,CASSLQSGANVLTF
TRBJ1-5,few,TRBV12-5,TRBD1,TGTGCTAGTGCTTATAGGGACAGAGCAGATCAGCCCCAGCATTTT,CASAYRDRADQPQHF
TRBJ2-1,-,TRBV6-2/TRBV6-3,-,TGTGCCAGCAGTTCTTTACAGTATGAGCAGTTCTTC,CASSSLQYEQFF
TRBJ1-2,few,TRBV7-2,TRBD1,TGTGCCAGCAGCTTAGTAGGGACAGGGGGCTTTACTAACTATGGCTACACCTTC,CASSLVGTGGFTNYGYTF
TRBJ2-7,-,TRBV6-2/TRBV6-3,-,TGTGCCAGCAGTTCCTCCGGGACACCCTGGGAGCAGTACTTC,CASSSSGTPWEQYF
TRBJ1-1,-,TRBV7-3,-,TGTGCCAGCAGCGGTCGGGAGGGGCTCACTGAAGCTTTCTTT,CASSGREGLTEAFF
TRBJ1-3,-,TRBV6-4,TRBD1,TGTGCCAGCAGGATGAAGTCGGACAGGGGTAAAGGAAACACCATATATTTT,CASRMKSDRGKGNTIYF
TRBJ2-5,once,TRBV7-9,-,TGTGCCAGCAGCCCCCAGGGGCCGGGGTGGGAGACCCAGTACTTC,CASSPQGPGWETQYF
TRBJ2-3,-,TRBV19,TRBD2,TGTGCCAGTAGCCGGACTAGCGGGAGAAGGTTCACTAGCACAGATACGCAGTATTTT,CASSRTSGRRFTSTDTQYF
TRBJ2-7,-,TRBV11-2,-,TGTGCCAGCAGCTTACTTCCAGGGGCGACGGGCGAGCAGTACTTC,CASSLLPGATGEQYF
TRBJ2-1,-,TRBV4-2,TRBD1,TGTGCCAGCAGCCAAGAGGCAGGACAGGGGTACAATGAGCAGTTCTTC,CASSQEAGQGYNEQFF
TRBJ1-2,-,TRBV5-8,-,TGTGCCAGCAGCTTGGCCTTCCGCCAGGGTCATGGCTACACCTTC,CASSLAFRQGHGYTF